This T cell receptor (beta chain) was retrieved from a study of T-cell reconstitution after alpha-beta-depleted transplantation in children. Whole-study findings and limits: Expanded graft clones numbering several hundred reportedly gave rise to alpha-beta T cells about two months after transplant. It was surviving recipient T cells and thymic progenitors that gave some patients high TCRbeta diversity at day 60. T cells produced anew were the main source of T-cell counts and diversity one year after transplant.

It was with unique molecular identifiers that the TCRbeta library was prepared. TCRdb used MiXCR to reprocess the PCR reads, holding one entry per CDR3 protein. The table has some 550,000 distinct CDR3 sequences, approximately 22% seen once. Germline V gene sequence: CDR1 SGHRS, CDR2 YFSETQ. The CDR3 is 16 amino acids. Losses at the gene ends were 4 bases for V and 1 base for J; bases not matched to a gene: 10. As regards this clonotype: As yet, its antigen is unknown.

The receptor comes from a boy under two years old who had a stem cell transplant for acute myeloid leukemia, so the T cells may come from the graft donor. The chain joins TRBV5-1 to TRBJ2-5, with 7 positions matching TRBD2. The sequences come from PBMCs, mostly from graft donor cells, collected 360 days after TCRalphabeta/CD19-depleted stem cell transplant. CDR3 sequence (DNA): TGCGCCAGCAGCGACCCACTAGCGCTGAGCCAAGAGACCCAGTACTTC. This encodes CASSDPLALSQETQYF. Using reference TRBV5-1 and TRBJ2-5 for the parts outside the CDR3, the full variable domain is KAGVTQTPRYLIKTRGQQVTLSCSPISGHRSVSWYQQTPGQGLQFLFEYFSETQRNKGNFPGRFSGRQFSNSRSEMNVSTLELGDSALYLCASSDPLALSQETQYFGPGTRLLVL.